Listed here is a single T cell receptor beta chain. Its target is not known. Unstimulated regulatory T cells (CD4+CD25+CD127-), CD4+CD25- non-regulatory cells, CD4 and CD8 cells were FACS-sorted from thawed PBMCs. This record comes from a study of Tregs in tolerant kidney transplant recipients. Study-wide points: No direct test of biological reproducibility was done here. Findings come from small patient numbers and require larger validation. Expanding Tregs on activated donor B cells appeared to best identify donor-specific TCRbeta clones.

Trimming stripped 3 bases from V and 3 bases from J, with 11 bases between. Germline CDR1 is KGHSH and CDR2 is LQKENI. CDR3 length: 14 residues. The data were produced by immunoSEQ multiplex PCR, yet TCRdb's version contains in-frame clones alone and is incomplete. Altogether around 230,000 clones are present, approximately 84% being singletons, with the ten largest covering about 0.64%. Sequencing was performed on CD4+ T cells from blood. The V call is TRBV18, the J call TRBJ1-2, with D unclear. This clonotype originated in a human donor in good health. CDR3 in DNA: TGTGCCAGCTCACCCCTTGACACGGACTATGGCTACACCTTC. Translation: CASSPLDTDYGYTF.